The present entry profiles one TCR beta chain with its context. V gave up 4 bases and J gave up 0 bases; unmatched junction bases: 3. Germline V gene lookup returns CDR1 LGHNA and CDR2 YNFKEQ. This CDR3 is built from 16 residues. The data stem from a study of blood T cells in healthy people across ages. The donors, healthy Caucasians from Russia, were aged about 6 to 90. Every sample gave at least 5.5 micrograms of total RNA when it was extracted. Through a sample-barcoded 5' primer and a J-beta primer mix, a second PCR was run for about 6 to 11 cycles. Each CDR3 protein is one row after TCRdb ran MiXCR on the 5' RACE reads. The sample carries just over 800,000 distinct CDR3 sequences, 62% recorded once.

This clonotype was obtained from a young man in good health. The sequenced material came from blood. The rearrangement links TRBV4-2 to TRBJ2-1; 10 positions agree with TRBD2. CDR3 sequence (DNA): TGTGCCAGCAGCCGGGCTAGCGGGGGCTCCTACAATGAGCAGTTCTTC. This codes for CASSRASGGSYNEQFF.